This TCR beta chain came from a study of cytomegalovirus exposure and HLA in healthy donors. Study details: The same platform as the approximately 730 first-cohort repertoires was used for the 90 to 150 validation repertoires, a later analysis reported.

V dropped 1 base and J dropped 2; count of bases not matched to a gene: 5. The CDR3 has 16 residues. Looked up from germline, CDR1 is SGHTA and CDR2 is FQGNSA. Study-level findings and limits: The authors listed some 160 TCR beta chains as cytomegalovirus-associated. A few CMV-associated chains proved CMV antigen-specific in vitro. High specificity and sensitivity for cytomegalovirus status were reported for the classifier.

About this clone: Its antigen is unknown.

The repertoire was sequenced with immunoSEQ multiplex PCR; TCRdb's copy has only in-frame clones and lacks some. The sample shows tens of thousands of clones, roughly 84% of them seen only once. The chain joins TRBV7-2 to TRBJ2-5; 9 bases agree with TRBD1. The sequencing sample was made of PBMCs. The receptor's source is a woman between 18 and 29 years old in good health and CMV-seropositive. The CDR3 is CASSLGDRALQETQYF. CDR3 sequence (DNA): TGTGCCAGCAGCTTAGGGGACAGGGCGCTACAAGAGACCCAGTACTTC. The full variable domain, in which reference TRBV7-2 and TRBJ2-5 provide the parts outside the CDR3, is GAGVSQSPSNKVTEKGKDVELRCDPISGHTALYWYRQSLGQGLEFLIYFQGNSAPDKSGLPSDRFSAERTGGSVSTLTIQRTQQEDSAVYLCASSLGDRALQETQYFGPGTRLLVL.